These 31 T cell receptor beta chains were all obtained from the same sample, sequenced in a study of identical twins (dated by TCRdb to 2016 to 2018). Library generation was performed with 5' RACE. Sequencing took place on an Illumina HiSeq 2000. TCRdb itself trimmed the public reads at Q25 with fastp, ran MiXCR and retained productive beta chains. CDR3 protein duplicates are merged, each entry listing the most common genes and DNA. Here the sample has approximately 500,000 distinct CDR3 sequences; approximately 24% occur a single time. The ten largest make up around 3% of the sample. A further study also used this sample, focusing on T cells expressing NK-cell markers.

Sequencing used CD4+ T cells sorted from blood. These receptors were taken from a woman under 30 in good health.

Many counts were recorded for this clonotype. The chain recombines TRBV6-5 with TRBJ2-5; a possible D gene is TRBD1 (5 bases). V gave up 2 bases and J gave up 5 bases, with 12 bases separating them. The germline V gene has CDR1 MNHEY and CDR2 SVGAGI. This CDR3 comprises 14 residues. The CDR3 region is CASSYRVSGETQYF. The DNA for the CDR3 is TGTGCCAGCAGTTACAGGGTATCAGGGGAGACCCAGTACTTC.

This clonotype turned up a few times. CDR3 in DNA: TGCAGTGCTAGCAGCGCGGAGCGAACCACAGATACGCAGTATTTT. This gives the protein CSASSAERTTDTQYF. The chain joins TRBV20-1 to TRBJ2-3; D remains ambiguous. V lost 3 bases and J lost 2, with 15 bases in between. Germline V CDR1 and CDR2: DFQATT, SNEGSKA (reference sequence). The CDR3 is made up of 15 amino acids.

The chain employs TRBV7-2 and TRBJ2-3; TRBD2 matches 8 bases. With V trimmed by 11 bases and J by 8 bases, 15 bases remained unmatched. The CDR3 has 14 amino acids. Germline loops: CDR1 SGHTA, CDR2 FQGNSA. The CDR3, as DNA: TGTGCCGTCCTTAGCGGGGCCTACGGGGCTACGCAGTATTTT. Residues: CAVLSGAYGATQYF. Full variable domain (outside the CDR3, taken from reference TRBV7-2 and TRBJ2-3): GAGVSQSPSNKVTEKGKDVELRCDPISGHTALYWYRQSLGQGLEFLIYFQGNSAPDKSGLPSDRFSAERTGGSVSTLTIQRTQQEDSAVYLCAVLSGAYGATQYFGPGTRLTVL.

This clonotype was counted only a few times. V and J are TRBV5-1 and TRBJ2-1, with TRBD2 matching over 13 bases. The CDR3 extends over 16 amino acids. CDR1 is SGHRS, CDR2 YFSETQ, per germline. Losses at the gene ends were 4 bases for V and 6 bases for J; bases not matched to a gene: 7. The CDR3 loop reads CASSPPGLAGTNEQFF. In DNA form, the CDR3 reads TGCGCCAGCAGCCCCCCGGGACTAGCGGGGACCAATGAGCAGTTCTTC.

The gene calls are TRBV20-1 and TRBJ1-1; D uncertain. The CDR3 is made up of 12 amino acids. Germline CDR1 DFQATT, CDR2 SNEGSKA (reference sequence). Trimming took off 6 bases at V and 0 bases at J, with 8 bases between the two ends. The CDR3 DNA sequence: TGCAGTGCCACGGCTATGAACACTGAAGCTTTCTTT. Encoded protein: CSATAMNTEAFF.

The sample holds a few counts of this clonotype. The chain joins TRBV20-1 to TRBJ1-2, with D unresolved. V lost 4 bases and J 5 bases, leaving 11 bases between the germline ends. Germline V gene data show CDR1 as DFQATT and CDR2 as SNEGSKA (reference sequence). The CDR3 spans 12 residues. The CDR3 DNA sequence: TGCAGTGCTAAGGAATATGCATATGGCTACACCTTC. It specifies CSAKEYAYGYTF.

This clonotype was observed many times. The V gene is TRBV12-3 or TRBV12-4, the J gene TRBJ2-1, with TRBD2 identical over 8 bases. Trimming cost V 3 bases and J 8 bases; bases outside gene matches: 12. This CDR3 comprises 16 residues. The CDR3 sequence: CASSFGSGRAVYEQFF. DNA for the CDR3: TGTGCCAGCAGTTTTGGTTCCGGGAGGGCCGTCTATGAGCAGTTCTTC.

This clonotype was seen more than once but under ten times. V and J are TRBV7-9 and TRBJ1-2; TRBD1 agrees at 7 bases. CDR3 size: 13 residues. From germline, CDR1 is SEHNR and CDR2 FQNEAQ (reference sequence). The ends lost 6 bases at V and 12 bases at J; junction bases unmatched: 13. The CDR3 DNA follows: TGTGCCAGCAGGATCGGACAGGATGGAGCGAACACCTTC. Its translation: CASRIGQDGANTF. The entire variable domain, with the rest obtained from reference TRBV7-9 and TRBJ1-2, is as follows: DTGVSQNPRHKITKRGQNVTFRCDPISEHNRLYWYRQTLGQGPEFLTYFQNEAQLEKSRLLSDRFSAERPKGSFSTLEIQRTEQGDSAMYLCASRIGQDGANTFGSGTRLTVV.

The V call is TRBV28, the J call TRBJ1-2; no clear D. The CDR3 length is 15 residues. The V gene lost 5 bases and the J gene lost 3 bases, with 16 bases spanning the gap. Germline CDR1 reads MDHEN; CDR2 reads SYDVKM. In DNA form, the CDR3 reads TGTGCCAGCAGTGTCCTCTTCAACCGAGACTATGGCTACACCTTC. Translation: CASSVLFNRDYGYTF.

V usage is TRBV7-8 and J usage is TRBJ2-7, with 9 bases identical to TRBD2. The length of the CDR3 is 18 residues. The germline V gene has CDR1 SGHVS and CDR2 FQNEAQ. Trimming at V came to 4 bases and at J to 0 bases, leaving 13 bases not matched to a gene. The CDR3 is CASSSRATAGGFSYEQYF. DNA for the CDR3: TGTGCCAGCAGCTCCCGCGCCACAGCGGGAGGCTTCTCCTACGAGCAGTACTTC.

This clonotype was observed a handful of times. The rearrangement links TRBV3-1 to TRBJ2-3; D is possibly TRBD2 (7 bases). V was cut by 4 bases and J by 4 bases, with 21 bases left in between. The CDR3 is 17 residues long. The germline V gene encodes CDR1 LGHDT and CDR2 YNNKEL (reference sequence). The CDR3: CASSPSGSGGSPDTQYF. The CDR3 region has the DNA TGTGCCAGCAGCCCCTCAGGTTCGGGGGGCAGTCCAGATACGCAGTATTTT.

Concerning this clonotype: A much larger clone differs from this one at a single base, so this may be a read error. V gene TRBV24-1 combines with J gene TRBJ2-2; D gene ambiguous. Trimming removed 9 bases at V and 0 bases at J, with 19 bases between. This CDR3 contains 17 residues. The germline V gene has CDR1 KGHDR and CDR2 SFDVKD. The CDR3 bases are TGTGCCACCGCAGACGTAGGTTGGCGTTCGAACACCGGGGAGCTGTTTTTT. This sequence encodes CATADVGWRSNTGELFF.

The J gene is TRBJ2-2, the V gene TRBV12-3 or TRBV12-4, with D perhaps matching TRBD2 (6 bases). This CDR3 spans 15 amino acids. V was pared by 3 bases and J by 1 base, with 9 bases between. Written as DNA, the CDR3 is TGTGCCAGCAGTTTGGGACTTCGGAACACCGGGGAGCTGTTTTTT. This codes for CASSLGLRNTGELFF.

The CDR3 loop is CASSLRQDYGYTF. CDR3 nucleotides: TGTGCCAGCAGCCTCCGACAGGACTATGGCTACACCTTC. The chain uses TRBV7-8 and TRBJ1-2; tentatively, D is TRBD1 (6 bases). The CDR3 is 13 residues long. Trimming pared 5 bases from V and 3 bases from J, leaving 10 bases between. CDR1 is SGHVS and CDR2 is FQNEAQ in the germline V gene. Combining the CDR3 with reference TRBV7-8 and TRBJ1-2 gives the whole variable domain GAGVSQSPRYKVAKRGQDVALRCDPISGHVSLFWYQQALGQGPEFLTYFQNEAQLDKSGLPSDRFFAERPEGSVSTLKIQRTQQEDSAVYLCASSLRQDYGYTFGSGTRLTVV.

The CDR3 loop is CASSWKNTEAFF. Written as DNA, the CDR3 is TGTGCCAGCAGCTGGAAGAACACTGAAGCTTTCTTT. The genes are TRBV7-9 and TRBJ1-1; D gene ambiguous. This CDR3 is 12 amino acids long. Germline assignment: CDR1 SEHNR and CDR2 FQNEAQ (reference sequence). Trimming removed 4 bases at V and 1 base at J, with 4 bases between.

The chain links TRBV5-6 to TRBJ2-3; D is undetermined. CDR3 length: 13 amino acids. V lost 4 bases and J 11 bases, leaving 17 bases between the germline ends. Germline V gene data show CDR1 as SGHDT and CDR2 as YYEEEE. CDR3 bases: TGTGCCAGCAGCCGCGACCCCACGGGTGAGCAGTATTTT. Its translation is CASSRDPTGEQYF.

This chain connects TRBV7-2 to TRBJ2-7, with a tentative D call TRBD1 (6 bases). The germline CDR1 and CDR2 sequences are SGHTA and FQGNSA. This CDR3 is built from 13 residues. V lost 5 bases and J 8 bases, leaving 16 bases between the germline ends. The chain's CDR3 is CASSPSRGVQQYF. Written as DNA, the CDR3 is TGTGCCAGCAGCCCGTCCAGGGGCGTCCAGCAGTACTTC.

The chain carries TRBV4-2 and TRBJ2-3, with 13 bases identical to TRBD2. V lost 4 bases and J lost 2; bases outside the gene matches: 9. CDR3 length: 18 amino acids. From germline, CDR1 is LGHNA and CDR2 YNFKEQ. CDR3 nucleotide sequence: TGTGCCAGCAGCCCGGGGGTAGGGACTAGCGGGATCACAGATACGCAGTATTTT. It translates to CASSPGVGTSGITDTQYF.

This clonotype showed up just a few times. J is TRBJ2-3 and V is TRBV7-2; perhaps TRBD2 as D (5 bases). V lost 5 bases and J lost 2, with 11 bases in between. CDR1 and CDR2 from the germline V gene are SGHTA and FQGNSA. This CDR3 region has 14 residues. Here the CDR3 reads CASSPDYNTDTQYF. The CDR3, as DNA: TGTGCCAGCAGCCCCGACTATAACACAGATACGCAGTATTTT. Looking up the rest from reference TRBV7-2 and TRBJ2-3 gives the full variable domain: GAGVSQSPSNKVTEKGKDVELRCDPISGHTALYWYRQSLGQGLEFLIYFQGNSAPDKSGLPSDRFSAERTGGSVSTLTIQRTQQEDSAVYLCASSPDYNTDTQYFGPGTRLTVL.

This chain connects TRBV29-1 to TRBJ1-2; 7 positions match TRBD1. V gave up 6 bases and J gave up 4 bases; unmatched junction bases: 8. Germline V gives CDR1 SQVTM, CDR2 ANQGSEA. The CDR3 loop spans 13 amino acids. CDR3 amino acids: CSVLRGFGYGYTF. As DNA, the CDR3 is TGCAGCGTACTCAGGGGGTTCGGCTATGGCTACACCTTC.

In its sample, this clonotype was seen a few times. The CDR3 DNA sequence: TGTGCCAGCAGTAAACAGGGGGCGACTCAACTGTTTTTT. This translates into CASSKQGATQLFF. The chain employs TRBV12-3 or TRBV12-4 and TRBJ1-4; 9 nucleotides match TRBD1. J lost 12 bases, V lost 5 bases, and 7 bases had no gene match. CDR3 length equals 13 residues.

This clonotype occurred a few times. The gene calls are TRBV10-1 and TRBJ1-1; D call uncertain. Trimming took 6 bases from V and 2 from J, leaving 10 bases between them. Germline CDR1 reads WNHNN; CDR2 reads SYGVQD (reference sequence). The CDR3 covers 13 residues. Here the CDR3 reads CASSLTDNTEAFF. The CDR3 DNA sequence: TGCGCCAGCAGCTTGACGGATAACACTGAAGCTTTCTTT.

The chain employs TRBV6-1 and TRBJ2-1; perhaps TRBD1 as D (5 bases). This CDR3 is 15 amino acids long. Trimming shortened V by 6 bases and J by 2 bases, and 14 bases separated the two germline ends. Per the germline V gene, CDR1 is MNHNS and CDR2 is SASEGT. CDR3 bases: TGTGCCAGCAGCCCACAGGTTAGGCCCTACAATGAGCAGTTCTTC. This gives the protein CASSPQVRPYNEQFF.

J is TRBJ2-1 and V is TRBV5-1; D may be TRBD1 or TRBD2 (5 bases each). The CDR3 is made up of 17 amino acids. V was clipped by 0 bases and J by 0 bases, with 13 bases between them. In germline, CDR1 is SGHRS, CDR2 YFSETQ. This CDR3 is CASSLVGLAPSYNEQFF. CDR3 in DNA: TGCGCCAGCAGCTTGGTGGGGCTAGCCCCCTCCTACAATGAGCAGTTCTTC.

This chain connects TRBV10-2 to TRBJ2-7; D gene ambiguous. The V and J ends lost 10 bases and 2 bases respectively, with 12 bases between them. Germline CDR1 is WSHSY and CDR2 is SAAADI. The CDR3 is 12 amino acids. CDR3 DNA: TGCGCCACCTACGACCGTGCCTACGAGCAGTACTTC. The encoded protein is CATYDRAYEQYF.

This chain uses TRBV12-3 or TRBV12-4 with TRBJ2-3, with D perhaps matching TRBD2 (6 bases). The CDR3 is made up of 17 amino acids. Trimming shortened V by 5 bases and J by 1 base, and 19 bases separated the two germline ends. The CDR3 is CASSGGLPPTRTDTQYF. The CDR3 region has the DNA TGTGCCAGCAGTGGGGGACTCCCGCCGACCCGCACAGATACGCAGTATTTT.

This clonotype was counted a few times. The gene calls are TRBV20-1 and TRBJ2-1; D not certain. V lost 0 bases and J 5 bases, leaving 17 bases between the germline ends. Looked up from germline, CDR1 is DFQATT and CDR2 is SNEGSKA (reference sequence). The CDR3 loop spans 16 amino acids. Here the CDR3 reads CSARDRPGGFNNEQFF. Here the CDR3 DNA reads TGCAGTGCTAGAGATCGCCCCGGTGGCTTCAACAATGAGCAGTTCTTC.

Only a few counts were recorded for this clonotype. The rearrangement links TRBV7-3 to TRBJ2-7; no definite D call. Between the trimmed V and J ends, which lost 4 bases and 6 bases, there was a span of 19 bases. CDR1 is SGHTA, CDR2 FQGTGA, per germline. The CDR3 is made up of 15 amino acids. CDR3 sequence reads: CASSSRFTVTSEQYF. In nucleotides, the CDR3 is TGTGCCAGCAGCTCCAGGTTTACAGTTACATCCGAGCAGTACTTC.

This chain connects TRBV25-1 to TRBJ2-2, with D tentatively TRBD2 (5 bases). Germline CDR1 and CDR2: MGHDK and SYGVNS. The CDR3 covers 15 residues. V was clipped by 8 bases and J by 6 bases, with 19 bases between them. The CDR3 DNA reads TGTGCCAGCGGCCGAGGGCTACTCTGTCCCGGGGAGCTGTTTTTT. Translating gives CASGRGLLCPGELFF.

CDR3 protein: CASSFIAVLAGVTAEQYF. The CDR3 DNA reads TGTGCCAGCAGCTTTATAGCTGTCCTAGCGGGAGTAACCGCCGAGCAGTACTTC. The chain couples TRBV7-2 to TRBJ2-7, with TRBD2 matching over 10 bases. The CDR3 consists of 18 residues. In germline, CDR1 is SGHTA, CDR2 FQGNSA. The junction had 17 bases not matched to a gene; V was cut back by 3 bases and J by 6 bases.

CDR3 sequence: CSATHFEHYGYTF. CDR3 bases: TGCAGTGCTACCCACTTCGAGCACTATGGCTACACCTTC. The gene calls are TRBV20-1 and TRBJ1-2, with D unclear. The CDR3 totals 13 residues. Germline V lookup: CDR1 DFQATT, CDR2 SNEGSKA (reference sequence). Deletions cut 4 bases from V and 3 bases from J, with 12 bases between.